Sequencing of this T cell receptor beta chain was carried out in a study of OX40 agonist ivuxolimab in advanced cancers. In the study overall: The patients received ivuxolimab by intravenous route every 2 weeks at 0.01 to 10 mg/kg.

Remarks on this clone: Its specificity is unknown.

Some clones are missing from TCRdb's copy, which holds only in-frame ones; the method was immunoSEQ multiplex PCR. In the table there are 55,000 to 75,000 clones, about 88% of which are singletons. Study-level points and caveats: Relative to CD4+ cells, CD8+ T cells on average had more expanded clones. Also present in some nonresponders was a low level of normalized T-cell clonal expansion.

The CDR3 runs 13 residues. Trimming at V came to 7 bases and at J to 4 bases, leaving 4 bases not matched to a gene. CDR1 and CDR2 from the germline V gene are MDHEN and SYDVKM. The clonotype was recovered from an adult with an advanced solid tumor such as melanoma, head and neck, liver or kidney cancer. The rearrangement links TRBV28 to TRBJ1-3; 7 nucleotides agree with TRBD1. The sample was CD4+ or CD8+ T cells sorted from blood, taken in a trial of the OX40 agonist ivuxolimab. As DNA, the CDR3 is TGTGCCAGCAAACAGGGGCCCGGAAACACCATATATTTT. It codes for CASKQGPGNTIYF.